This TCR beta chain is drawn from a study of blood T cells in healthy people across ages. Study-wide findings and caveats: A conclusive naive versus antigen-experienced comparison was prevented by the unsorted PBMCs.

Through a sample-barcoded 5' primer and a J-beta primer mix, a second PCR was run for roughly 7 to 11 cycles. Using its own MiXCR run on the 5' RACE reads, TCRdb lists one record per CDR3 protein. Of some 700,000 distinct CDR3 sequences detected, around 46% appear once; the ten largest clones hold about 20%. Donation came from healthy Caucasian individuals in Russia who were aged about 6 to 90. The CDR3 is 17 residues long. Germline V lookup: CDR1 MNHNY, CDR2 SVGAGI (reference sequence). The V and J ends lost 6 bases and 2 bases, in that order; junction bases with no gene match: 9. This clonotype has a handful of counts. Its cognate antigen is unknown.

This clonotype originated in a woman in her sixties in good health. The sequenced sample consisted of blood. The gene calls are TRBV6-6 and TRBJ2-5; 13 bases are a match to TRBD2. This chain's CDR3 is CASSPRTSGSDQETQYF. DNA for the CDR3: TGTGCCAGCAGCCCTCGGACTAGCGGGAGCGATCAAGAGACCCAGTACTTC.